This T cell receptor beta chain was documented in a study of blood T cell repertoires in COVID-19. About the research overall: Acute-phase and convalescent COVID-19 samples originated in the United States, Italy and Spain.

TCRdb keeps only in-frame clones here, not all; method: immunoSEQ multiplex PCR. The sample yields some 300,000 clones, approximately 90% seen once. In germline, CDR1 is SNHLY, CDR2 FYNNEI. V gave up 1 base and J gave up 2 bases, with 12 bases separating them. This CDR3 region has 15 residues. The chain links TRBV2 to TRBJ2-7, with D possibly TRBD1 on 6 matching bases. This TCR derives from a woman younger than 45 who had recovered from COVID-19. The sample was peripheral blood. The CDR3 nucleotides are TGTGCCAGCAGTGAAGGCCAGGGGCGAACCTACGAGCAGTACTTC. Translating it yields CASSEGQGRTYEQYF.